Listed here are 23 T cell receptor beta chains from one sample, sequenced in a study of shared clonotypes between healthy human individuals. Sequencing was performed with immunoSEQ multiplex PCR; in TCRdb, only in-frame clones are kept and a portion is missing. The table lists more than 2,000,000 clones, 90% to 95% of them singletons, with roughly 0.14% in the top ten. Sequencing used naive CD4+ T cells sorted from blood. Subset of the sample: CD45RA+ positively selected. The receptor set was obtained from a man between 18 and 29 years old in good health.

The V gene is TRBV6-5, the J gene TRBJ2-7; TRBD2 matches at 9 bases. Per germline, CDR1 MNHEY and CDR2 SVGAGI. The CDR3 has 14 amino acids. The V and J ends lost 6 bases and 3 bases, in that order; junction bases with no gene match: 6. CDR3 residues: CASSRRAGGYEQYF. CDR3 DNA: TGTGCCAGCAGCCGCCGAGCGGGAGGCTACGAGCAGTACTTC.

A word on this clone: The same CDR3 also results from other DNA sequences found in this sample. J is TRBJ1-2 and V is TRBV7-2, with 9 positions matching TRBD1. CDR1 and CDR2 from the germline V gene are SGHTA and FQGNSA. The CDR3 is 13 amino acids. The V gene end was trimmed by 3 bases and the J gene end by 4 bases; junction bases not matched to a gene: 0. The CDR3 loop reads CASSLGQGYGYTF. CDR3 in DNA: TGTGCCAGCAGCTTGGGACAGGGCTATGGCTACACCTTC.

This chain uses TRBV18 with TRBJ1-1; perhaps TRBD1 as D (5 bases). Germline CDR1 is KGHSH and CDR2 is LQKENI. The CDR3 has 15 amino acids. Trimming pared 1 base from V and 0 bases from J, leaving 9 bases between. CDR3 in DNA: TGTGCCAGCTCACCACTGCGGGGCATGAACACTGAAGCTTTCTTT. It translates to CASSPLRGMNTEAFF.

As concerns this clone: The same CDR3 can be traced to other DNA sequences in this sample. V is TRBV7-2 and J is TRBJ2-7, with D possibly matching TRBD2 (6 bases). The CDR3 sequence is 13 residues long. Germline-derived CDR1 and CDR2 are SGHTA and FQGNSA. Trimming shortened V by 5 bases and J by 6 bases, and 14 bases separated the two germline ends. CDR3 sequence reads: CASSPGTSGEQYF. In nucleotides, the CDR3 is TGTGCCAGCAGCCCAGGGACTTCGGGCGAGCAGTACTTC.

The chain carries TRBV10-3 and TRBJ2-5, with TRBD2 matching over 8 bases. CDR3 length: 12 residues. Trimming at V came to 10 bases and at J to 3 bases, leaving 4 bases not matched to a gene. Germline lookup yields CDR1 ENHRY and CDR2 SYGVKD. The DNA of the CDR3 is TGTGCCACCCGGGGGGGAGAAGAGACCCAGTACTTC. It yields the protein CATRGGEETQYF.

The chain combines TRBV7-3 with TRBJ2-1; D call uncertain. With 5 bases removed from V and 9 bases from J, the gap between germline ends came to 8 bases. CDR1 is SGHTA and CDR2 is FQGTGA in the germline V gene. The CDR3 contains 11 residues. The CDR3 bases are TGTGCCAGCAGCAATGCCGGTGAGCAGTTCTTC. Protein: CASSNAGEQFF.

This sequence joins TRBV7-9 and TRBJ1-6, with TRBD1 matching over 7 bases. J was trimmed by 6 bases and V by 4 bases; bases with no gene match: 12. The CDR3 extends over 17 amino acids. The germline CDR1 and CDR2 sequences are SEHNR and FQNEAQ (reference sequence). The chain's CDR3 is CASSSVFGRGINSPLHF. The CDR3 coding sequence is TGTGCCAGCAGCTCCGTATTCGGCAGGGGGATTAATTCACCCCTCCACTTT.

The chain carries TRBV5-1 and TRBJ1-4, with 10 bases matching TRBD1. The length of the CDR3 is 14 residues. Trimming removed 9 bases from V and 8 bases from J; junction bases left unmatched: 10. Germline V gives CDR1 SGHRS, CDR2 YFSETQ. The DNA for the CDR3 is TGCGCCACCTCGACAGGGGGCGTTTCAGAAAAACTGTTTTTT. It specifies CATSTGGVSEKLFF.

This chain uses TRBV30 with TRBJ1-5; 9 bases are a match to TRBD1. J was trimmed by 8 bases and V by 1 base; bases with no gene match: 3. Germline V lookup: CDR1 GTSNPN, CDR2 SVGIG (reference sequence). The CDR3 extends over 13 amino acids. The CDR3 DNA reads TGTGCCTGGAGTGGACAGGGGGGGAAGCCCCAGCATTTT. Its protein is CAWSGQGGKPQHF.

The gene calls are TRBV7-2 and TRBJ2-7, with 12 bases that match TRBD1. The junction had 6 bases not matched to a gene; V was cut back by 5 bases and J by 7 bases. CDR1 and CDR2 from the germline V gene are SGHTA and FQGNSA. This CDR3 has 14 amino acids. The CDR3 sequence is CASSRDRGPREQYF. Here the CDR3 DNA reads TGTGCCAGCAGCAGGGACAGGGGGCCACGGGAGCAGTACTTC.

The rearrangement links TRBV6-1 to TRBJ1-4; D uncertain. This CDR3 spans 14 amino acids. CDR1 MNHNS and CDR2 SASEGT come from the germline V gene. V lost 4 bases and J 0 bases, leaving 6 bases between the germline ends. The CDR3 nucleotides read TGTGCCAGCAGTGCTAGCTCAACTAATGAAAAACTGTTTTTT. Its translation is CASSASSTNEKLFF.

The chain carries TRBV29-1 and TRBJ2-7; D might be TRBD1 (6 bases). CDR3 size: 14 residues. Germline values: CDR1 SQVTM, CDR2 ANQGSEA. Trimming took off 4 bases at V and 5 bases at J, with 18 bases between the two ends. CDR3 protein: CSVGSLQGIHEQYF. As DNA, the CDR3 is TGCAGCGTTGGCTCGCTTCAGGGGATCCACGAGCAGTACTTC.

Concerning this clone itself: This specimen includes other DNA sequences encoding the same CDR3. The V call is TRBV7-3, the J call TRBJ1-6; TRBD1 might be the D (6 bases). V lost 4 bases and J 7 bases, leaving 8 bases between the germline ends. The CDR3 has 13 amino acids. The germline V gene encodes CDR1 SGHTA and CDR2 FQGTGA. CDR3 nucleotide sequence: TGTGCCAGCAGCTCCGACAGGAATTCACCCCTCCACTTT. It codes for CASSSDRNSPLHF.

In this sample, this clone turned up once. The rearrangement joins TRBV6-4 to TRBJ2-7; no definite D call. Germline CDR1 is MRHNA and CDR2 is SNTAGT. CDR3 length: 13 residues. Trimming took off 4 bases at V and 0 bases at J, with 7 bases between the two ends. The CDR3 protein is CASSVETSYEQYF. The CDR3 DNA sequence: TGTGCCAGCAGTGTGGAGACCTCCTACGAGCAGTACTTC.

The V gene is TRBV27, the J gene TRBJ2-7; 12 nucleotides agree with TRBD1. CDR1 is MNHEY and CDR2 is SMNVEV in the germline V gene (reference sequence). The CDR3 loop spans 14 amino acids. V lost 5 bases to trimming and J lost 7 bases; unmatched junction nucleotides: 6. This CDR3 reads CASSAGQGALEQYF. The CDR3 bases are TGTGCCAGCAGTGCGGGACAGGGGGCCTTGGAGCAGTACTTC.

This clone was observed a single time. Other DNA sequences in the same sample also yield this CDR3. This chain uses TRBV5-1 with TRBJ2-3; weak D call: TRBD2 (5 bases). The CDR3 is 14 residues long. The germline gives CDR1 SGHRS, CDR2 YFSETQ. Trimming took off 8 bases at V and 1 base at J, with 14 bases between the two ends. The chain's CDR3 is CASSGGGRTDTQYF. The CDR3 nucleotides are TGCGCCAGTTCAGGAGGCGGCCGCACAGATACGCAGTATTTT.

This clone was observed a handful of times. This chain uses TRBV7-2 with TRBJ1-4; D is ambiguous. CDR3 length equals 11 residues. Trimming removed 4 bases from V and 7 bases from J, with 4 bases in between. Germline V lookup: CDR1 SGHTA, CDR2 FQGNSA. The CDR3 sequence: CASSSGEKLFF. CDR3 in DNA: TGTGCCAGCAGCTCTGGTGAAAAACTGTTTTTT.

The chain links TRBV7-9 to TRBJ1-2, with D possibly TRBD1 on 6 matching bases. The CDR3 has 18 residues. CDR1 and CDR2 (germline): SEHNR, FQNEAQ (reference sequence). With 1 base removed from V and 2 bases from J, the gap between germline ends came to 20 bases. In nucleotides, the CDR3 is TGTGCCAGCAGCTTAGTGTATGGGTTGGGGGCGGCAAACTATGGCTACACCTTC. Translated, it gives CASSLVYGLGAANYGYTF.

As for this clone: A junction end diverges from the germline sequence, so it may reflect a read error. The V call is TRBV7-7, the J call TRBJ2-2; 9 nucleotides agree with TRBD2. The CDR3 extends over 15 amino acids. The germline V gene encodes CDR1 SSHAT and CDR2 FNYEAQ (reference sequence). The DNA of the CDR3 is TGTGCTAGCAGCTTAGCGGGAGTCAACACCGGGGAGCTGTTTTTT. Amino acid sequence: CASSLAGVNTGELFF.

This chain connects TRBV6-1 to TRBJ1-5, with D hard to call. This CDR3 is built from 13 residues. Deletions cut 8 bases from V and 1 base from J, with 9 bases between. CDR1 is MNHNS, CDR2 SASEGT, per germline. This chain's CDR3 is CASLGGSNQPQHF. CDR3 bases: TGTGCCAGCCTCGGCGGAAGCAATCAGCCCCAGCATTTT.

The gene calls are TRBV6-6 and TRBJ1-4, with D uncertain. CDR3 length equals 13 residues. In germline, CDR1 is MNHNY, CDR2 SVGAGI (reference sequence). Trimming stripped 4 bases from V and 5 bases from J, with 8 bases between. CDR3 amino acids: CASSSDKNEKLFF. The CDR3 DNA reads TGTGCCAGCAGTTCCGACAAGAATGAAAAACTGTTTTTT.

The rearrangement uses TRBV4-3 and TRBJ2-7, with a weak D call TRBD1 (7 bases). The CDR3 loop spans 14 amino acids. Trimming cost V 0 bases and J 3 bases, with 9 bases left between them. Germline assignment: CDR1 LGHNA and CDR2 YSLEER. This chain's CDR3 is CASSQEQGGYEQYF. In DNA form, the CDR3 reads TGCGCCAGCAGCCAAGAGCAGGGGGGCTACGAGCAGTACTTC.

This chain uses TRBV5-5 with TRBJ2-5, with D perhaps TRBD1 (5 bases). Trimming shortened V by 0 bases and J by 2 bases, and 8 bases separated the two germline ends. Germline assignment: CDR1 SGHKS and CDR2 YYEKEE (reference sequence). This CDR3 comprises 14 residues. This CDR3 reads CASSLAGWQETQYF. The CDR3 region has the DNA TGTGCCAGCAGCTTGGCAGGGTGGCAAGAGACCCAGTACTTC.